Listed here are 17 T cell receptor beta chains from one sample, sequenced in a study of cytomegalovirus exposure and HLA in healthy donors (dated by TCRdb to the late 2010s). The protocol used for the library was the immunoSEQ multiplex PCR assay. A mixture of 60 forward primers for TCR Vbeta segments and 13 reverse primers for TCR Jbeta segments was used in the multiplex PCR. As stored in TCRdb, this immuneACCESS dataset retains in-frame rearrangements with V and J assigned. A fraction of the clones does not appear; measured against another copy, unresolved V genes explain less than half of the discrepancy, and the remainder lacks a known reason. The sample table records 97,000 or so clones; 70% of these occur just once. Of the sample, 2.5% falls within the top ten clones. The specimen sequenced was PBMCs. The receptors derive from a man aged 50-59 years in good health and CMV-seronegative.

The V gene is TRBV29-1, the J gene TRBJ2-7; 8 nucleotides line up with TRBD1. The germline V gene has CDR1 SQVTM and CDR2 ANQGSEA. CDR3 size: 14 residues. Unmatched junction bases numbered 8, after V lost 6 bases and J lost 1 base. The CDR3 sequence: CSVRDRTSSYEQYF. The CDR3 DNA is TGCAGCGTGAGGGACAGGACGTCATCCTACGAGCAGTACTTC.

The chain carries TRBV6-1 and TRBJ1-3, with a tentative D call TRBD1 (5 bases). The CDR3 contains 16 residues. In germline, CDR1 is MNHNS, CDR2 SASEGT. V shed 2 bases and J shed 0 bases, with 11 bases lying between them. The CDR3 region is CASSEKQVFSGNTIYF. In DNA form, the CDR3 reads TGTGCCAGCAGTGAAAAACAGGTTTTCTCTGGAAACACCATATATTTT.

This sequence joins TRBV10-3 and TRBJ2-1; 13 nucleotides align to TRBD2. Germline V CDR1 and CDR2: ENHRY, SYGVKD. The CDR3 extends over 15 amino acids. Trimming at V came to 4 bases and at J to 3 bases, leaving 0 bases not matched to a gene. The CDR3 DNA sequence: TGTGCCATCAGTGGGACTAGCGGGAGCTACAATGAGCAGTTCTTC. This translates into CAISGTSGSYNEQFF.

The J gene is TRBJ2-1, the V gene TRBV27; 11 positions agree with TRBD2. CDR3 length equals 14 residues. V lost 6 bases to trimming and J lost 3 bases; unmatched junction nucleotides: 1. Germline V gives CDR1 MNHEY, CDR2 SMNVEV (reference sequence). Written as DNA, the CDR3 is TGTGCCAGCAGACTAGCGGGAGTCTACAATGAGCAGTTCTTC. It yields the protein CASRLAGVYNEQFF.

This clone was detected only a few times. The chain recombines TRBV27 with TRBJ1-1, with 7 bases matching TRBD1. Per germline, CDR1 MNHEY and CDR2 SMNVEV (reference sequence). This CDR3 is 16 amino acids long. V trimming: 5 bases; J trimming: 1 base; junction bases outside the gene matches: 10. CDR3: CASSNRDRDANTEAFF. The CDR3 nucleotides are TGTGCCAGCAGTAACCGGGACAGAGATGCGAACACTGAAGCTTTCTTT.

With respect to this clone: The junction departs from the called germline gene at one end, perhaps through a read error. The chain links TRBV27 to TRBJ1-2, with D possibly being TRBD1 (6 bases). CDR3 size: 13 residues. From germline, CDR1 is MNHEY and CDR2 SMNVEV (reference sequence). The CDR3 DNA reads TGTGCCAGCAGTTTAATCAGGGGCGAAGGCTACGCCTTC. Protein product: CASSLIRGEGYAF.

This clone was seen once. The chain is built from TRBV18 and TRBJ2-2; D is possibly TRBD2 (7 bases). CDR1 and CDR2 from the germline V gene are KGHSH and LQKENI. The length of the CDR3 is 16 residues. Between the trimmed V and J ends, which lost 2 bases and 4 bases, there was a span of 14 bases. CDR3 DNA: TGTGCCAGCTCACCATTCGGGGGGCCGGGCACCGGGGAGCTGTTTTTT. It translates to CASSPFGGPGTGELFF.

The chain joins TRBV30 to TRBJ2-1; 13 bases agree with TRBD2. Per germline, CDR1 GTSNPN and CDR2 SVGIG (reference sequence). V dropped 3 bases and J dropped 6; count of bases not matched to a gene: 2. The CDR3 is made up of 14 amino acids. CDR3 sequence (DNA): TGTGCCTGGAGACGGACTAGCGGGAGCAATGAGCAGTTCTTC. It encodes CAWRRTSGSNEQFF.

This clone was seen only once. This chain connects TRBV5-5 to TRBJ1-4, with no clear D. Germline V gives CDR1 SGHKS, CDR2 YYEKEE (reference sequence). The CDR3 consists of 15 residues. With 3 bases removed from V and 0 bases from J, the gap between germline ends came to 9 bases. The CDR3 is CASSSGGTTNEKLFF. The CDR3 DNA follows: TGTGCCAGCAGCTCCGGAGGCACAACTAATGAAAAACTGTTTTTT.

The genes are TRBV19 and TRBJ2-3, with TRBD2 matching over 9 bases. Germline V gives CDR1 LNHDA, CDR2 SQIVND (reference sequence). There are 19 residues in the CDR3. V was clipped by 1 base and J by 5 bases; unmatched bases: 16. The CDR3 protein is CASSIVRSGGIAWGDTQYF. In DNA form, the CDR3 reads TGTGCCAGTAGTATAGTTCGTAGCGGGGGTATAGCCTGGGGAGATACGCAGTATTTT.

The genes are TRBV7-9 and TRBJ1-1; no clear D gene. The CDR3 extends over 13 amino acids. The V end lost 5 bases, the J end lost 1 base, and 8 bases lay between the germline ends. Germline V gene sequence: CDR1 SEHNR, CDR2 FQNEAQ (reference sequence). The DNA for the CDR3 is TGTGCCAGCAGCGTAGACGGGAACACTGAAGCTTTCTTT. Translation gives CASSVDGNTEAFF.

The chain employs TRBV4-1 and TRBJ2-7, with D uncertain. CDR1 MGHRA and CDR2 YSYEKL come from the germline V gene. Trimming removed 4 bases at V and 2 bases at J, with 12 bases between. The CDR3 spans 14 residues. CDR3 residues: CASSLRNKPYEQYF. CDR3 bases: TGCGCCAGCAGCCTCCGTAATAAGCCCTACGAGCAGTACTTC.

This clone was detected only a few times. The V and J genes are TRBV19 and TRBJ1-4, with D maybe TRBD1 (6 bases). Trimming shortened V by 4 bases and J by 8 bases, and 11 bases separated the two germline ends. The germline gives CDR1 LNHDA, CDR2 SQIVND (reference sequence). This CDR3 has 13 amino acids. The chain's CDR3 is CASSRGRKEKLFF. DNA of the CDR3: TGTGCCAGTAGTAGGGGGCGAAAAGAAAAACTGTTTTTT.

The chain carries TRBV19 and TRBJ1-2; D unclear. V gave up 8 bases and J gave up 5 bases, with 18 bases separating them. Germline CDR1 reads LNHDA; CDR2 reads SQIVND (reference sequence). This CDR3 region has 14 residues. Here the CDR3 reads CASLPMAAGYGYTF. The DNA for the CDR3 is TGTGCCAGTCTTCCCATGGCGGCGGGGTATGGCTACACCTTC.

The CDR3 nucleotides are TGTGCCAGCAGTGGACAGGGGTACACTGAAGCTTTCTTT. This encodes CASSGQGYTEAFF. V gene TRBV2 combines with J gene TRBJ1-1; 8 positions agree with TRBD1. Germline CDR1 reads SNHLY; CDR2 reads FYNNEI. This CDR3 is built from 13 residues. V gave up 4 bases and J gave up 3 bases; unmatched junction bases: 1.

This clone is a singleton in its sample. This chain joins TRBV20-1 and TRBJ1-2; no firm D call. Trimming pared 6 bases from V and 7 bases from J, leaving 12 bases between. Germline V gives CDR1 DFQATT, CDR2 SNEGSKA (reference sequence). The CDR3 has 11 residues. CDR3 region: CSAPRVLGYTF. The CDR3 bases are TGCAGTGCACCCCGGGTGCTTGGCTACACCTTC.

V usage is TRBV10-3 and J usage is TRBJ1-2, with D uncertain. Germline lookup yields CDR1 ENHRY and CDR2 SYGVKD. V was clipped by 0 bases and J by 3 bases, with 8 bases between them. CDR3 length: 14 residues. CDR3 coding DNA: TGTGCCATCAGTGAGTCAGAGGTACACTATGGCTACACCTTC. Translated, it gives CAISESEVHYGYTF.